Below, 2 T cell receptor beta chains from the same sample are listed, as sequenced in a study of cytomegalovirus exposure and HLA in healthy donors. A multiplex PCR was run with 60 Vbeta primers and 13 Jbeta primers. Clones were read by immunoSEQ multiplex PCR, and TCRdb kept only the in-frame ones, dropping some. The data hold about 77,000 clones, with over 65% observed a single time. Sequenced: PBMCs. These receptors all come from a man aged 35 to 55 in good health and CMV-seronegative.

This rearrangement joins TRBV27 to TRBJ2-7; possible D gene TRBD1, 6 bases. The CDR3 sequence is 14 residues long. V was pared by 2 bases and J by 6 bases, with 14 bases between. Germline CDR1 is MNHEY and CDR2 is SMNVEV (reference sequence). CDR3 DNA sequence: TGTGCCAGCAGTTTAGACGGGACACTCGCCGAGCAGTACTTC. It specifies CASSLDGTLAEQYF.

J is TRBJ1-1 and V is TRBV10-3; D is ambiguous. The CDR3 spans 13 residues. Trimming left V 3 bases short and J 3 bases short, with 8 bases between. Germline CDR1 reads ENHRY; CDR2 reads SYGVKD. The CDR3 DNA reads TGTGCCATCAGTGACAGTTATGACACTGAAGCTTTCTTT. Encoded protein: CAISDSYDTEAFF.